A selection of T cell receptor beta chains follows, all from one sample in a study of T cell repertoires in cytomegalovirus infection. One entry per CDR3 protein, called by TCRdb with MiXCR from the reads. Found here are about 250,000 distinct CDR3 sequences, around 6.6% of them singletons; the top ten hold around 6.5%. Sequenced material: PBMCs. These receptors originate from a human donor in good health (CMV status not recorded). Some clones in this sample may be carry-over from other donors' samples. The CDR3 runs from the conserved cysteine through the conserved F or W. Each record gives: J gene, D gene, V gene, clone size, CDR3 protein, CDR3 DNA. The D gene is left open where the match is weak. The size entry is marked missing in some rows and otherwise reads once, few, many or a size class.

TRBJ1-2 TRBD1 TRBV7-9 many CASSLQGEYYGYTF TGTGCCAGCAGCCTACAGGGGGAGTACTATGGCTACACCTTC
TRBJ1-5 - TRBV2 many CASGTVGWHF TGTGCCAGCGGAACGGTCGGATGGCATTTT
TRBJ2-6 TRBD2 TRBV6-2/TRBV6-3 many CASSSPLAGGPGANVLTF TGTGCCAGCAGTTCGCCTCTAGCGGGGGGTCCTGGGGCCAACGTCCTGACTTTC
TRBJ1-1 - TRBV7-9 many CASSLGQLNTEAFF TGTGCCAGCAGCTTAGGGCAGTTGAACACTGAAGCTTTCTTT
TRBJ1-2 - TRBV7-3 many CASSLRQEKSYGYTF TGTGCCAGCAGCTTAAGGCAAGAGAAGTCCTATGGCTACACCTTC
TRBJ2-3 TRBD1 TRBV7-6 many CASSQGVTDTQYF TGTGCCAGCAGCCAGGGGGTCACAGATACGCAGTATTTT
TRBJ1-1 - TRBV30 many CAWSVRVGTEAFF TGTGCCTGGAGTGTAAGGGTCGGGACTGAAGCTTTCTTT
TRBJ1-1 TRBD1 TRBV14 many CASSHLAGGTEAFF TGTGCCAGCAGCCATCTCGCAGGGGGAACTGAAGCTTTCTTT
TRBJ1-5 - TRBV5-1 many CASSSTEGGQPQHF TGCGCCAGCAGCTCCACGGAGGGGGGGCAGCCCCAGCATTTT
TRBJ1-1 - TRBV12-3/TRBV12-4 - CASSPTGMNTEAFF TGTGCCAGCAGTCCTACAGGTATGAACACTGAAGCTTTCTTT
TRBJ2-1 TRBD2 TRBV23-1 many CASRQNRDYGNEQFF TGCGCCAGCAGGCAAAACCGGGACTATGGGAATGAGCAGTTCTTC
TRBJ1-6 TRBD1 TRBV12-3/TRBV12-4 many CASNSPGQGNSPLHF TGTGCCAGCAATTCGCCGGGACAGGGGAATTCACCCCTCCACTTT
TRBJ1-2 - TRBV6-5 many CASSYSTSSTSGYTF TGTGCCAGCAGTTACTCGACCTCATCGACGAGTGGCTACACCTTC
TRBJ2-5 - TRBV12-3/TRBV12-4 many CASSFPARQETQYF TGTGCCAGCAGTTTCCCGGCGAGACAAGAGACCCAGTACTTC
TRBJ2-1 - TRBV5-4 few CASSLYEGSEQFF TGTGCCAGCAGCTTGTATGAAGGAAGTGAGCAGTTCTTC
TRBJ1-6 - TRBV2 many CASNAGLRRDSPLHF TGTGCCAGCAATGCGGGACTCCGAAGGGATTCACCCCTCCACTTT
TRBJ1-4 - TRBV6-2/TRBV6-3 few CASSYPGGEADEKLFF TGTGCCAGCAGTTACCCGGGGGGGGAAGCGGATGAAAAACTGTTTTTT
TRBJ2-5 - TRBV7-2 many CASSRDGRSQETQYF TGTGCCAGCAGCCGTGACGGAAGATCCCAAGAGACCCAGTACTTC
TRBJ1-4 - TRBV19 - CASSTTGALNEKLFF TGTGCCAGTAGTACCACCGGGGCCCTTAATGAAAAACTGTTTTTT
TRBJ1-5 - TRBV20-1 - CSARVDGAEPQHF TGCAGTGCCCGGGTCGACGGGGCCGAGCCCCAGCATTTT
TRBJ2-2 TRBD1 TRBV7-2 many CASTLRQGAGELFF TGTGCCAGCACCTTGCGGCAGGGGGCCGGGGAGCTGTTTTTT
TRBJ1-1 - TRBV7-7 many CASSPGTNTEAFF TGTGCCAGCAGCCCCGGGACGAACACTGAAGCTTTCTTT
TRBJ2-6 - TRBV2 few CASSELGGSGANVLTF TGTGCCAGCAGTGAATTAGGGGGCTCTGGGGCCAACGTCCTGACTTTC
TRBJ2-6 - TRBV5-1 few CASSLDPHSGANVLTF TGCGCCAGCAGCTTGGATCCCCATTCTGGGGCCAACGTCCTGACTTTC
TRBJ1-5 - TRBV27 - CASSPTRGDYSNQPQHF TGTGCCAGCAGCCCAACTCGTGGGGATTATAGCAATCAGCCCCAGCATTTT
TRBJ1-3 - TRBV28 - CASSLDGDTIYF TGTGCCAGCAGCTTAGACGGGGACACCATATATTTT
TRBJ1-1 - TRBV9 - CASSPAEAFF TGTGCCAGCAGCCCTGCCGAAGCTTTCTTT
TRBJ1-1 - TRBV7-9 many CASSRKGDTEAFF TGTGCCAGCAGCAGGAAAGGGGACACTGAAGCTTTCTTT
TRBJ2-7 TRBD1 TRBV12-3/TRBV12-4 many CASSVTGGDYEQYF TGTGCCAGCAGCGTCACAGGGGGCGACTACGAGCAGTACTTC
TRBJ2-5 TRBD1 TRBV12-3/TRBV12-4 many CASSLSGTGVRETQYF TGTGCCAGCAGCCTCAGCGGGACAGGGGTGCGAGAGACCCAGTACTTC
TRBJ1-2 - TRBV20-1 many CSARGSTDEFYGYTF TGCAGTGCGCGAGGATCCACGGACGAATTCTATGGCTACACCTTC
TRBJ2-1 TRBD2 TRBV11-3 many CASSLVAGGTYNEQFF TGTGCCAGCAGCTTAGTGGCGGGGGGCACCTACAATGAGCAGTTCTTC
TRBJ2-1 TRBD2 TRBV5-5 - CASSLVSGGNNEQFF TGTGCCAGCAGCTTGGTCAGCGGGGGGAACAATGAGCAGTTCTTC
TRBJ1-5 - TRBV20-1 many CSATVLAGDQQNQPQHF TGCAGTGCTACGGTTTTGGCGGGGGATCAGCAAAATCAGCCCCAGCATTTT
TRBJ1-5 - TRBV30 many CAWSPGGGNQPQHF TGTGCCTGGAGTCCTGGAGGAGGGAATCAGCCCCAGCATTTT
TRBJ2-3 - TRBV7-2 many CASSLALQDTQYF TGTGCCAGCAGCTTAGCGCTGCAAGATACGCAGTATTTT
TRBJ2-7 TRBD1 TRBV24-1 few CATSDPGTGSYEQYF TGTGCCACCAGTGACCCCGGGACAGGGTCCTACGAGCAGTACTTC
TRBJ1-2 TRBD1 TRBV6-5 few CASSYASTGGRTF TGTGCCAGCAGTTACGCCTCGACAGGGGGGAGGACCTTC
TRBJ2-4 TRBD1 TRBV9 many CASSVDLSTGDIQYF TGTGCCAGCAGCGTAGATCTTTCGACAGGGGACATTCAGTACTTC
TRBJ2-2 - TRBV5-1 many CASSLGGTRSPGELFF TGCGCCAGCAGCTTGGGAGGAACAAGGTCTCCCGGGGAGCTGTTTTTT
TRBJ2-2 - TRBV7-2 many CASSLRAGTGELFF TGTGCCAGCAGCTTAAGGGCGGGCACCGGGGAGCTGTTTTTT
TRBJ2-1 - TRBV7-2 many CASSLTAGRYNEQFF TGTGCCAGCAGCTTAACCGCGGGGCGATACAATGAGCAGTTCTTC
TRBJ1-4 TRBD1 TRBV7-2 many CASSPRDRNYEKLFF TGTGCCAGCAGCCCACGGGACAGAAATTATGAAAAACTGTTTTTT
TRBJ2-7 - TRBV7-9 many CASSPVPGEQYF TGTGCCAGCAGCCCTGTCCCCGGGGAGCAGTACTTC
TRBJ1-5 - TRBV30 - CAWSPQGDQPQHF TGTGCCTGGAGCCCACAGGGAGATCAGCCCCAGCATTTT
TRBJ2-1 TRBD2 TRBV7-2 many CASNLGVIAGGNEQFF TGTGCCAGCAATCTAGGAGTCATAGCGGGGGGTAATGAGCAGTTCTTC
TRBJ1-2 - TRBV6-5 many CASSPGVGYTF TGTGCCAGCAGCCCAGGGGTCGGCTACACCTTC
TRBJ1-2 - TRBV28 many CASSLQGLRGYTF TGTGCCAGCAGCCTACAGGGCCTTCGTGGCTACACCTTC
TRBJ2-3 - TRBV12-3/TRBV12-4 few CASSLMADTQYF TGTGCCAGCAGTCTCATGGCAGATACGCAGTATTTT
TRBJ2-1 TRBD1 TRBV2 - CASSEDGTGLYNEQFF TGTGCCAGCAGCGAGGATGGGACAGGCCTCTACAATGAGCAGTTCTTC
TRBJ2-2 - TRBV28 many CASSRTGTGELFF TGTGCCAGCAGCCGGACGGGCACCGGGGAGCTGTTTTTT
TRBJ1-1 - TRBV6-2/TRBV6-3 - CASSYPKGQRNTEAFF TGTGCCAGCAGTTACCCAAAGGGACAAAGGAACACTGAAGCTTTCTTT
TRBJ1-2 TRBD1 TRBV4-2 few CASSQEGQGYGYTF TGTGCCAGCAGCCAAGAAGGACAGGGCTATGGCTACACCTTC
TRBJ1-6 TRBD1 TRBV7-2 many CASSLQGAGSYNSPLHF TGTGCCAGCAGCTTACAGGGGGCTGGGTCCTATAATTCACCCCTCCACTTT
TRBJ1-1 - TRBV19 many CASSLGRLTEAFF TGTGCCAGTAGCCTGGGACGTTTAACTGAAGCTTTCTTT
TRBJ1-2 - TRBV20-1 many CSAVTAETIYPYGYTF TGCAGTGCGGTGACAGCCGAAACTATCTACCCCTATGGCTACACCTTC